This TCR beta chain was captured by sequencing in a study of blood T cells in healthy people across ages. This CDR3 comprises 15 residues. Deletions cut 0 bases from V and 4 bases from J, with 15 bases between. The germline CDR1 and CDR2 sequences are DFQATT and SNEGSKA (reference sequence). Sample-barcoded 5' priming and a J-beta primer mix drove a second PCR of roughly 6 to 12 cycles. From the 5' RACE reads, TCRdb called clonotypes with MiXCR, one entry per CDR3 protein. The sample lists about 1.6 million distinct CDR3 sequences, 30% to 35% occurring once. Study-wide findings and caveats: The study found more naive CD4+ cells and higher diversity in long-lived than aged donors.

Details on this clonotype: Its antigen remains unidentified.

The sequence was collected from a woman in her twenties or thirties in good health. Input material: blood. The chain couples TRBV20-1 to TRBJ2-5; TRBD1 is a possible D gene (6 bases). The CDR3 DNA reads as TGCAGTGCTAGAGATGGGGCCAGGGGAAGAGAGACCCAGTACTTC. It specifies CSARDGARGRETQYF.